This T cell receptor beta chain was retrieved from a study of shared clonotypes between healthy human individuals. Positively selected for CCR7, the CD45RO-negative cells used as naive CD8 cells excluded terminally differentiated effector memory CD45RA+ cells. On this clone itself: This same CDR3 is encoded by further DNA sequences in the sample.

Libraries were prepared by immunoSEQ multiplex PCR; TCRdb keeps only in-frame clonotypes and omits some of them. The sample has 2 million to 2.5 million clones; just over 90% are singletons. Germline CDR1 and CDR2: MNHEY and SVGAGI. V was cut by 2 bases and J by 0 bases, with 8 bases left in between. This CDR3 region has 15 residues. Sequencing used naive CD8+ T cells from PBMCs. The TCR originated in a man in his late teens or twenties in good health. Some clones in this sample may be carry-over from other donors' samples. The chain carries TRBV6-5 and TRBJ2-1; D is perhaps TRBD1 (6 bases). The CDR3 nucleotides are TGTGCCAGCAGTTACGACAGGTCCTCCTACAATGAGCAGTTCTTC. Its protein product is CASSYDRSSYNEQFF.